A single sample gave rise to the 24 T cell receptor beta chains below, sequenced in a study of T-cell memory formation after mild COVID-19. TCRdb re-called the 5' RACE reads through MiXCR, storing one row per CDR3 protein. The repertoire holds 110,000 or so distinct CDR3 sequences, with 22% as singletons. The specimen sequenced was PBMCs or a T cell subset sorted from them (not recorded which). All receptors derive from a man younger than 35 who had mild COVID-19 (a few samples of this study predate the infection). Cell type and time point are not known.

The V and J genes are TRBV20-1 and TRBJ2-7; 8 bases map to TRBD1. The CDR3 is 12 amino acids. V trimming: 5 bases; J trimming: 5 bases; junction bases outside the gene matches: 5. Germline loops: CDR1 DFQATT, CDR2 SNEGSKA (reference sequence). The CDR3 region has the DNA TGCAGTGCTGATACGACAGGGGACGAGCAGTACTTC. This codes for CSADTTGDEQYF.

This clonotype was seen only a few times. The rearrangement links TRBV10-3 to TRBJ1-5; 8 nucleotides align to TRBD1. The CDR3 is made up of 16 amino acids. The ends lost 2 bases at V and 7 bases at J; junction bases unmatched: 10. The germline gives CDR1 ENHRY, CDR2 SYGVKD. The CDR3 nucleotides read TGTGCCATCAGTGAGCCGCTTACAGGGGGAGGCCAGCCCCAGCATTTT. Its protein is CAISEPLTGGGQPQHF.

This clonotype was seen only a few times. The chain's CDR3 is CASINGSYEQYV. As DNA, the CDR3 is TGTGCCAGCATCAACGGGTCATACGAGCAGTACGTC. The V gene is TRBV28, the J gene TRBJ2-7; D gene ambiguous. This CDR3 has 12 amino acids. With 7 bases removed from V and 4 bases from J, the gap between germline ends came to 11 bases. CDR1 is MDHEN, CDR2 SYDVKM, per germline.

This clonotype was seen a handful of times. The chain is built from TRBV4-2 and TRBJ2-7, with 11 bases lining up with TRBD2. V was clipped by 1 base and J by 2 bases; unmatched bases: 7. In germline, CDR1 is LGHNA, CDR2 YNFKEQ. The CDR3 sequence is 17 residues long. The CDR3 nucleotides are TGTGCCAGCAGCCAAGTTGGTCTAGCGGGGGGAACCTACGAGCAGTACGTC. Residues: CASSQVGLAGGTYEQYV.

This chain links TRBV6-1 with TRBJ2-7; a weak D match, TRBD2 (6 bases). V lost 3 bases to trimming and J lost 0 bases, with 12 bases between them. This CDR3 has 15 amino acids. CDR1 MNHNS and CDR2 SASEGT come from the germline V gene. The CDR3 DNA reads as TGTGCCAGCAGTGAGATGGACGGGAGCTCCTACGAGCAGTACTTC. This translates into CASSEMDGSSYEQYF.

The chain has TRBV7-9 and TRBJ2-1; 10 nucleotides agree with TRBD2. From germline, CDR1 is SEHNR and CDR2 FQNEAQ (reference sequence). The length of the CDR3 is 16 residues. The V segment lost 2 bases and the J segment 0 bases; nucleotides outside the gene matches: 1. CDR3 coding DNA: TGTGCCAGCAGCTTACTAGCGGGGGTCTCCTACAATGAGCAGTTCTTC. It encodes CASSLLAGVSYNEQFF.

The chain combines TRBV29-1 with TRBJ1-1; D is uncertain. Germline lookup yields CDR1 SQVTM and CDR2 ANQGSEA. Trimming stripped 5 bases from V and 8 bases from J, with 12 bases between. This CDR3 region has 11 residues. The CDR3 here is CSVPIRAEAFF. DNA for the CDR3: TGCAGCGTTCCGATCCGCGCCGAAGCTTTCTTT.

The chain links TRBV19 to TRBJ2-7; D not certain. The CDR3 has 15 amino acids. The V end was cut by 3 bases, the J end by 2 bases, with 14 bases between. Germline CDR1 and CDR2: LNHDA and SQIVND (reference sequence). The CDR3 reads CASSISAYATYEQYF. The CDR3 DNA follows: TGTGCCAGTAGTATCTCCGCCTACGCCACCTACGAGCAGTACTTC.

In its sample, this clonotype was seen a few times. The V gene is TRBV6-2 or TRBV6-3, the J gene TRBJ2-6; 11 nucleotides agree with TRBD1. Germline V CDR1 and CDR2: MNHEY, SVGEGT. Trimming cost V 4 bases and J 0 bases; bases outside gene matches: 2. CDR3 length equals 17 residues. CDR3 DNA sequence: TGTGCCAGCAGTTCCGGGACAGGGGGCTCTGGGGCCAACGTCCTGACTTTC. It encodes CASSSGTGGSGANVLTF.

The V gene is TRBV7-9, the J gene TRBJ2-1; D call uncertain. CDR1 and CDR2 (germline): SEHNR, FQNEAQ (reference sequence). Trimming took 7 bases from V and 4 from J, leaving 8 bases between them. This CDR3 has 12 amino acids. This CDR3 is CASTPLYNEQFF. For the CDR3, the DNA is TGTGCCAGCACACCGCTATACAATGAGCAGTTCTTC.

This clonotype has just a few counts. The chain uses TRBV20-1 and TRBJ1-5; 9 bases fit TRBD1. This CDR3 comprises 18 residues. Germline CDR1 is DFQATT and CDR2 is SNEGSKA (reference sequence). V shed 0 bases, J shed 3 bases, and the junction held 12 bases outside the gene matches. CDR3 bases: TGCAGTGCTAGAGATCCAGGACAGGGGAAGTTGCTCAATCAGCCCCAGCATTTT. Encoded protein: CSARDPGQGKLLNQPQHF.

The sample holds a few counts of this clonotype. V gene TRBV6-2 or TRBV6-3 combines with J gene TRBJ2-7; no reliable D call. The CDR3 sequence is 11 residues long. V was cut by 0 bases and J by 5 bases, with 2 bases left in between. CDR1 is MNHEY and CDR2 is SVGEGT in the germline V gene. CDR3 amino acids: CASSYSNEQYF. The DNA for the CDR3 is TGTGCCAGCAGTTACTCGAACGAGCAGTACTTC.

CDR3 residues: CASSPTTGMNTEAFF. The CDR3 DNA is TGTGCCAGCAGTCCCACGACGGGCATGAACACTGAAGCTTTCTTT. The genes are TRBV12-3 or TRBV12-4 and TRBJ1-1; the D is unclear. The CDR3 length is 15 residues. V lost 5 bases to trimming and J lost 0 bases, with 13 bases between them.

The chain is built from TRBV3-1 and TRBJ2-5, with D perhaps assigned TRBD1 or TRBD2 (5 bases each). V was clipped by 5 bases and J by 3 bases, with 10 bases between them. This CDR3 has 13 amino acids. CDR1 and CDR2 (germline): LGHDT, YNNKEL (reference sequence). CDR3 sequence (DNA): TGTGCCAGCAGCTTAGTGGGGGAAGAGACCCAGTACTTC. It encodes CASSLVGEETQYF.

The chain links TRBV27 to TRBJ2-7; 9 bases match TRBD1. This CDR3 comprises 13 residues. The trim removed 6 bases at V and 2 bases at J, leaving 2 bases unmatched. CDR1 MNHEY and CDR2 SMNVEV come from the germline V gene (reference sequence). The CDR3 loop is CASRGQGTYEQYV. DNA for the CDR3: TGTGCCAGCAGGGGACAGGGTACCTACGAGCAGTACGTC.

The V call is TRBV4-1, the J call TRBJ1-2; weak D call: TRBD1 (6 bases). Per the germline V gene, CDR1 is MGHRA and CDR2 is YSYEKL. Trimming took 6 bases from V and 6 from J, leaving 14 bases between them. The CDR3 sequence is 13 residues long. CDR3 sequence reads: CASSLTGGDGYTF. As DNA, the CDR3 is TGCGCCAGCAGTCTGACAGGCGGTGATGGCTACACCTTC.

This clonotype showed up just a few times. This rearrangement joins TRBV6-2 or TRBV6-3 to TRBJ2-7; D is undetermined. V was clipped by 7 bases and J by 2 bases, with 9 bases between them. The CDR3 runs 12 residues. Germline lookup yields CDR1 MNHEY and CDR2 SVGEGT. CDR3 loop: CASKGSPYEQYV. DNA for the CDR3: TGTGCCAGCAAGGGCAGTCCCTACGAGCAGTACGTC.

This clonotype was observed at least ten times. This chain connects TRBV11-2 to TRBJ2-3; D is ambiguous. Germline V CDR1 and CDR2: SGHAT, FQNNGV. The germline V and J ends were trimmed by 3 bases and 2 bases, with 0 bases remaining between them. The CDR3 loop spans 11 amino acids. In DNA form, the CDR3 reads TGTGCCAGCAGCTTCACAGATACGCAGTATTTT. Protein: CASSFTDTQYF.

The chain employs TRBV5-1 and TRBJ2-5; D gene uncertain. Germline V gene sequence: CDR1 SGHRS, CDR2 YFSETQ. Trimming removed 2 bases from V and 5 bases from J, with 10 bases in between. This CDR3 has 13 residues. The CDR3 reads CASSFVIAETQYF. The CDR3 nucleotides read TGCGCCAGCAGCTTCGTAATCGCGGAGACCCAGTACTTC.

This chain links TRBV2 with TRBJ2-7, with a possible D match to TRBD1 (5 bases). Germline lookup yields CDR1 SNHLY and CDR2 FYNNEI. Trimming cost V 6 bases and J 0 bases, with 12 bases left between them. The CDR3 runs to 14 residues. CDR3 amino acids: CASRTDTSSYEQYF. CDR3 bases: TGTGCCAGCAGGACGGACACCAGCTCCTACGAGCAGTACTTC. The full variable domain, in which reference TRBV2 and TRBJ2-7 provide the parts outside the CDR3, is EPEVTQTPSHQVTQMGQEVILRCVPISNHLYFYWYRQILGQKVEFLVSFYNNEISEKSEIFDDQFSVERPDGSNFTLKIRSTKLEDSAMYFCASRTDTSSYEQYFGPGTRLTVT.

The rearrangement uses TRBV10-2 and TRBJ2-5; the D is unclear. Germline loops: CDR1 WSHSY, CDR2 SAAADI. CDR3 length equals 13 residues. The germline V and J ends were trimmed by 3 bases and 4 bases, with 9 bases remaining between them. As DNA, the CDR3 is TGCGCCAGCAGTGATCGCCAGCTAGAGACCCAGTACTTC. Encoded protein: CASSDRQLETQYF.

This clonotype has a handful of counts. The chain carries TRBV9 and TRBJ2-5, with D perhaps matching TRBD1 (6 bases). Trimming removed 3 bases at V and 5 bases at J, with 20 bases between. From germline, CDR1 is SGDLS and CDR2 YYNGEE. The CDR3 totals 16 residues. CDR3 coding DNA: TGTGCCAGCAGCGGAAGGGGAAGGGGGTGGGGGGAGACCCAGTACTTC. Translation: CASSGRGRGWGETQYF.

The chain employs TRBV20-1 and TRBJ2-7; the D gene is possibly TRBD2 (5 bases). The CDR3 is 12 amino acids. Per germline, CDR1 DFQATT and CDR2 SNEGSKA (reference sequence). The V and J ends lost 3 bases and 6 bases respectively, with 12 bases between them. CDR3 nucleotides: TGCAGTGCTAGTGCGGGCCTCTCCGAGCAGTACTTC. Protein: CSASAGLSEQYF.

The chain carries TRBV9 and TRBJ2-6, with no clear D. Germline-derived CDR1 and CDR2 are SGDLS and YYNGEE. This CDR3 region has 14 residues. V lost 0 bases and J lost 1, with 2 bases in between. The CDR3 protein is CASSVGSGANVLTF. CDR3 sequence (DNA): TGTGCCAGCAGCGTAGGTTCTGGGGCCAACGTCCTGACTTTC. The variable domain in full, with the rest retrieved from reference TRBV9 and TRBJ2-6, is DSGVTQTPKHLITATGQRVTLRCSPRSGDLSVYWYQQSLDQGLQFLIQYYNGEERAKGNILERFSAQQFPDLHSELNLSSLELGDSALYFCASSVGSGANVLTFGAGSRLTVL.